The T cell receptor (beta chain) described here comes from a study of technical replicates of blood from a handful of donors. This CDR3 has 16 residues. CDR1 and CDR2 (germline): LNHNV, YYDKDF (reference sequence). The V and J ends lost 7 bases and 3 bases, in that order; junction bases with no gene match: 6. Method: immunoSEQ multiplex PCR; TCRdb's copy keeps in-frame clones and lacks some. Of about 89,000 clones listed, roughly 94% are singletons. V gene TRBV15 combines with J gene TRBJ2-1, with 13 nucleotides matching TRBD2. The specimen sequenced was T cells isolated from PBMCs. This clonotype originated in a human donor in good health. The CDR3 is CATKLAGGSVYNEQFF. The CDR3 DNA reads as TGTGCCACCAAACTAGCGGGAGGGTCCGTCTACAATGAGCAGTTCTTC.